These 16 T cell receptor beta chains share one sample of origin, sequenced in a study of radiation and T cells in renal cell carcinoma. Produced via immunoSEQ multiplex PCR; TCRdb's table is partial and in-frame only. The sample yields about 83,000 clones, over 80% seen once. Time point given: blood 4 weeks post-SBRT, at nephrectomy. As to treatment: 15 Gy SBRT to primary tumor, nephrectomy 4 weeks later. Sequenced here: blood, sampled from a patient whose treatment included radiotherapy and nephrectomy. These receptors originate from a woman aged 55-70 years with renal cell carcinoma.

The chain is built from TRBV6-1 and TRBJ2-3; the D gene is possibly TRBD1 (6 bases). Germline V gene lookup returns CDR1 MNHNS and CDR2 SASEGT. This CDR3 contains 14 residues. Trimming left V 7 bases short and J 2 bases short, with 13 bases between. The CDR3 is CASTSRDNTDTQYF. For the CDR3, the DNA is TGTGCCAGCACCTCCAGGGACAACACAGATACGCAGTATTTT.

J is TRBJ2-5 and V is TRBV18; no clear D gene. V was shortened by 3 bases and J by 3 bases, with 8 bases between the two germline ends. The CDR3 is 13 residues long. The V gene's germline CDR1 is KGHSH and CDR2 LQKENI. CDR3 nucleotides: TGTGCCAGCTCACCGTCTGGAGAAGAGACCCAGTACTTC. It codes for CASSPSGEETQYF.

The chain is built from TRBV21-1 and TRBJ2-5; the table's D call, TRBD2, has no DNA check behind it. TRBV21-1 is a listed pseudogene. This CDR3 has 13 residues. CDR3 in DNA: TGTGCCAGCAGCACAGGACCGAGGGTGACCCAGTACTTC. As protein: CASSTGPRVTQYF.

V gene TRBV11-2 combines with J gene TRBJ1-2, with D maybe TRBD1 (5 bases). V lost 4 bases and J 4 bases, leaving 10 bases between the germline ends. The CDR3 loop spans 13 amino acids. Germline V gene sequence: CDR1 SGHAT, CDR2 FQNNGV. Written as DNA, the CDR3 is TGTGCCAGCAGCTCCTGGGGGGGCTATGGCTACACCTTC. Amino acid sequence: CASSSWGGYGYTF.

The rearrangement joins TRBV6-1 to TRBJ2-7; 13 bases fit TRBD2. Trimming removed 5 bases from V and 2 bases from J; junction bases left unmatched: 3. Germline CDR1 and CDR2: MNHNS and SASEGT. This CDR3 is 15 amino acids long. CDR3 residues: CASSPGLAGAYEQYF. The CDR3 coding sequence is TGTGCCAGCAGTCCCGGACTAGCGGGGGCCTACGAGCAGTACTTC.

The V and J genes are TRBV6-1 and TRBJ1-1; D possibly corresponds to TRBD1 (6 bases). The CDR3 length is 15 residues. V was pared by 1 base and J by 0 bases, with 9 bases between. CDR1 is MNHNS and CDR2 is SASEGT in the germline V gene. CDR3 protein: CASSEGGQMNTEAFF. The CDR3 DNA reads TGTGCCAGCAGTGAAGGAGGACAGATGAACACTGAAGCTTTCTTT.

This CDR3 reads CASRAAGETGNTIYF. In nucleotides, the CDR3 is TGTGCCAGCAGGGCAGCAGGGGAGACTGGAAACACCATATATTTT. The gene calls are TRBV6-1 and TRBJ1-3; D perhaps matches TRBD1 (6 bases). The CDR3 is made up of 15 amino acids. The V end was cut by 6 bases, the J end by 2 bases, with 14 bases between. Germline V gives CDR1 MNHNS, CDR2 SASEGT.

The chain recombines TRBV6-6 with TRBJ2-7; D ambiguous. V lost 7 bases and J 7 bases, leaving 14 bases between the germline ends. Looked up from germline, CDR1 is MNHNY and CDR2 is SVGAGI (reference sequence). The CDR3 consists of 12 residues. The CDR3 sequence is CASTGYRLEQYF. The CDR3 DNA follows: TGTGCCAGCACCGGCTACCGCTTGGAGCAGTACTTC.

This chain uses TRBV28 with TRBJ2-1, with TRBD2 as a possible D gene (5 bases). V lost 6 bases, J lost 3 bases, and 24 bases lay in between. This CDR3 is built from 18 residues. Germline CDR1 is MDHEN and CDR2 is SYDVKM. The CDR3 DNA is TGTGCCAGCAGCCACGCCTCGGGGTTTGGCGGCAGCTACAATGAGCAGTTCTTC. As protein: CASSHASGFGGSYNEQFF. Based on the CDR3 plus reference TRBV28 and TRBJ2-1, the full variable domain is DVKVTQSSRYLVKRTGEKVFLECVQDMDHENMFWYRQDPGLGLRLIYFSYDVKMKEKGDIPEGYSVSREKKERFSLILESASTNQTSMYLCASSHASGFGGSYNEQFFGPGTRLTVL.

The chain employs TRBV9 and TRBJ2-5; 10 bases line up with TRBD2. The CDR3 runs to 15 residues. Germline loops: CDR1 SGDLS, CDR2 YYNGEE. With V trimmed by 3 bases and J by 8 bases, 10 bases remained unmatched. DNA for the CDR3: TGTGCCAGCAGCGCCCCGGGACTAGCGAAATCTACCCAGTACTTC. Translation gives CASSAPGLAKSTQYF.

This clone was seen just once. For the CDR3, the DNA is TGCGCCAGCAGCCAAGACCCGAAGAACGCGGGCTTGAACACTGAAGCTTTCTTT. This encodes CASSQDPKNAGLNTEAFF. The rearrangement uses TRBV4-1 and TRBJ1-1; D not resolved. The V gene lost 0 bases and the J gene lost 0 bases, with 17 bases spanning the gap. There are 18 residues in the CDR3. Looked up from germline, CDR1 is MGHRA and CDR2 is YSYEKL.

This chain connects TRBV27 to TRBJ1-2; D not certain. The ends were cut back, 5 bases at V and 4 bases at J, with 23 bases in the middle. The V gene's germline CDR1 is MNHEY and CDR2 SMNVEV (reference sequence). The CDR3 covers 17 residues. CDR3 residues: CASSLSSGPHALYGYTF. The CDR3 region has the DNA TGTGCCAGCAGTCTCTCATCAGGCCCGCACGCCCTCTATGGCTACACCTTC.

V gene TRBV6-1 combines with J gene TRBJ2-1; 11 bases match TRBD2. The trim removed 1 base at V and 5 bases at J, leaving 10 bases unmatched. The CDR3 sequence is 18 residues long. CDR1 and CDR2 from the germline V gene are MNHNS and SASEGT. This chain's CDR3 is CASSEEASGRYLNNEQFF. The CDR3 nucleotides are TGTGCCAGCAGTGAAGAGGCTAGCGGGAGGTATCTTAACAATGAGCAGTTCTTC.

There are a few counts of this clone. The chain links TRBV2 to TRBJ1-2; the D is unclear. V was shortened by 2 bases and J by 5 bases, with 15 bases between the two germline ends. From germline, CDR1 is SNHLY and CDR2 FYNNEI. There are 15 residues in the CDR3. For the CDR3, the DNA is TGTGCCAGCAGTGAAAGCCAGGCGGCAGCTTATGGCTACACCTTC. Translating gives CASSESQAAAYGYTF.

This clone has just one count. V gene TRBV10-3 combines with J gene TRBJ2-1, with TRBD2 matching over 8 bases. Trimming at V came to 0 bases and at J to 1 base, leaving 14 bases not matched to a gene. CDR3 size: 20 residues. In germline, CDR1 is ENHRY, CDR2 SYGVKD. Here the CDR3 reads CAISESLHVSGRGSYNEQFF. The CDR3 region has the DNA TGTGCCATCAGTGAGTCTCTACACGTAAGCGGGAGAGGTTCCTACAATGAGCAGTTCTTC.

This clone was seen a single time. This sequence joins TRBV10-3 and TRBJ2-2, with TRBD2 matching 8 bases. Germline lookup yields CDR1 ENHRY and CDR2 SYGVKD. V dropped 5 bases and J dropped 3; count of bases not matched to a gene: 8. CDR3 length: 16 residues. The CDR3 loop reads CAISKTRGGYTGELFF. CDR3 nucleotide sequence: TGTGCCATCAGTAAAACACGGGGGGGATACACCGGGGAGCTGTTTTTT.